The 5 T cell receptor beta chains below all came from one sample that was sequenced in a study of blood T cell repertoires in COVID-19. Profiled with immunoSEQ multiplex PCR; TCRdb holds only in-frame clones, not every one. This table holds about 94,000 clones, around 80% found once. The specimen was peripheral blood. These TCRs come from a human donor in a cohort sampled during active COVID-19.

This clone occurred once. Here the CDR3 DNA reads TGTGCCAGCAGTTTCTCGGGGTCGGAGACCCAGTACTTC. Amino acid sequence: CASSFSGSETQYF. The chain joins TRBV28 to TRBJ2-5; D is possibly TRBD2 (5 bases). CDR3 length: 13 amino acids. CDR1 is MDHEN, CDR2 SYDVKM, per germline. Trimming took 3 bases from V and 5 from J, leaving 10 bases between them. Full variable domain (outside the CDR3, taken from reference TRBV28 and TRBJ2-5): DVKVTQSSRYLVKRTGEKVFLECVQDMDHENMFWYRQDPGLGLRLIYFSYDVKMKEKGDIPEGYSVSREKKERFSLILESASTNQTSMYLCASSFSGSETQYFGPGTRLLVL.

This chain joins TRBV10-3 and TRBJ1-1; 7 nucleotides match TRBD1. Germline CDR1 reads ENHRY; CDR2 reads SYGVKD. This CDR3 is 14 amino acids long. V was pared by 5 bases and J by 4 bases, with 7 bases of the junction left unmatched. CDR3 DNA: TGTGCCATCAGTACCACAGGGGACGGCACTGAAGCTTTCTTT. Translating it yields CAISTTGDGTEAFF.

In the case of this clone: The identical CDR3 is also encoded by other nucleotide sequences in the sample. The V gene is TRBV9, the J gene TRBJ2-7; TRBD2 agrees at 9 bases. V lost 0 bases to trimming and J lost 3 bases; unmatched junction nucleotides: 1. Looked up from germline, CDR1 is SGDLS and CDR2 is YYNGEE. The CDR3 consists of 14 residues. The CDR3 spells CASSVGSGSYEQYF. The CDR3, as DNA: TGTGCCAGCAGCGTAGGTAGCGGGAGCTACGAGCAGTACTTC.

V and J are TRBV10-3 and TRBJ1-1; no firm D call. The length of the CDR3 is 13 residues. Germline-derived CDR1 and CDR2 are ENHRY and SYGVKD. V was cut by 7 bases and J by 8 bases, with 17 bases left in between. CDR3: CAIKTDKGAEAFF. In DNA, the CDR3 is TGTGCCATCAAAACAGACAAAGGCGCCGAAGCTTTCTTT.

The chain recombines TRBV2 with TRBJ2-6; D possibly corresponds to TRBD1 (5 bases). CDR3 length: 16 amino acids. CDR1 and CDR2 (germline): SNHLY, FYNNEI. Trimming took off 6 bases at V and 4 bases at J, with 16 bases between the two ends. The CDR3 nucleotides are TGTGCCAGCAGGCGTACCCAGGGATCCGGGGCCAACGTCCTGACTTTC. It is translated as CASRRTQGSGANVLTF.